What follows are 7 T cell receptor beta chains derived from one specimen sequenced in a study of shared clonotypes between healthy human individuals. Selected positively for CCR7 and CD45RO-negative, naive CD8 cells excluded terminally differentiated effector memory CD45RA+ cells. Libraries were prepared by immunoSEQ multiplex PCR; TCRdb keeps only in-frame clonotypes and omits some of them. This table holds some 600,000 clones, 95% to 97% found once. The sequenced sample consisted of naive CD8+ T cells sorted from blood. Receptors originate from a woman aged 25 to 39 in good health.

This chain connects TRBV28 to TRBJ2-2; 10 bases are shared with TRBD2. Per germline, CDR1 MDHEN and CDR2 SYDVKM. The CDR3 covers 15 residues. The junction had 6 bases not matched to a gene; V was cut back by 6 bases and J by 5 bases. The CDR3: CASRGIAGGTGELFF. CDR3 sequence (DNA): TGTGCCAGCAGGGGTATAGCGGGAGGTACCGGGGAGCTGTTTTTT. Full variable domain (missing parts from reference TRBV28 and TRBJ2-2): DVKVTQSSRYLVKRTGEKVFLECVQDMDHENMFWYRQDPGLGLRLIYFSYDVKMKEKGDIPEGYSVSREKKERFSLILESASTNQTSMYLCASRGIAGGTGELFFGEGSRLTVL.

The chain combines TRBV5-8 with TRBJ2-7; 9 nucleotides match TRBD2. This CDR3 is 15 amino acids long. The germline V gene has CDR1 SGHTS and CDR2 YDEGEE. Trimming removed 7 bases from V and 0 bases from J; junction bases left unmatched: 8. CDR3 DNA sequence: TGTGCCAGCTCGGGCCTAGCGGGACCCTCCTACGAGCAGTACTTC. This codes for CASSGLAGPSYEQYF.

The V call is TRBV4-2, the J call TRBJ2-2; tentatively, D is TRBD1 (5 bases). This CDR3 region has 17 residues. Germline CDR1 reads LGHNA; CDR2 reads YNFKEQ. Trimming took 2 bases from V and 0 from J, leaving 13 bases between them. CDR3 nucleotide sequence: TGTGCCAGCAGCCAAACCACAGGAGCCACGAACACCGGGGAGCTGTTTTTT. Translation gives CASSQTTGATNTGELFF.

The CDR3 DNA sequence: TGTGCCAGCAGCTTAGCGCCAAGGGACTCTCACTACATGGACTCCTACAATGAGCAGTTCTTC. Protein sequence: CASSLAPRDSHYMDSYNEQFF. V and J are TRBV7-2 and TRBJ2-1; maybe TRBD2 (6 bases). Trimming took 0 bases from V and 0 from J, leaving 24 bases between them. The CDR3 is 21 residues long. CDR1 is SGHTA, CDR2 FQGNSA, per germline.

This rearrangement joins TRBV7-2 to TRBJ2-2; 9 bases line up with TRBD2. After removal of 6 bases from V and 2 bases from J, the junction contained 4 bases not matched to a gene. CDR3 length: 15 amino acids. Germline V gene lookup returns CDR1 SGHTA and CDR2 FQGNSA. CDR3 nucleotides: TGTGCCAGCAGTGGGGGACTAGCAAACACCGGGGAGCTGTTTTTT. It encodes CASSGGLANTGELFF.

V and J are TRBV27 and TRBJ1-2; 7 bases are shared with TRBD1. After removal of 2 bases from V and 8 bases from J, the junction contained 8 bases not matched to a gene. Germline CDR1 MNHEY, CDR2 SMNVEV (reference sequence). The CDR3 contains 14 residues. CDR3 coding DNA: TGTGCCAGCAGTTTAAATTCAAAGGGGGCAGGCTACACCTTC. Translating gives CASSLNSKGAGYTF.

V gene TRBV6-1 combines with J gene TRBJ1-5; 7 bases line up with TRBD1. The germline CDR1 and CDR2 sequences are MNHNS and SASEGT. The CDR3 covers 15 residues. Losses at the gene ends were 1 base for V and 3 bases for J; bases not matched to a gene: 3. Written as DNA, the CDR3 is TGTGCCAGCAGTGAAGACAGGGGATACAATCAGCCCCAGCATTTT. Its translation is CASSEDRGYNQPQHF.